This T cell receptor (beta chain) was observed in a study of CD8 T cells in Susac syndrome (dated by TCRdb to the late 2010s). About the study as a whole: Whether CD8+ T cell activation and differentiation in Susac syndrome was antigen driven was tested using repertoire sequencing. Clonality of the CD8+ T cell repertoire was compared between more than 10 healthy donors, about 14 Susac syndrome patients and around 15 multiple sclerosis patients. General study outcomes and caveats: The number of individuals in the TCR sequencing and HLA analysis was recognized as being relatively small.

High-throughput TCR beta sequencing profiled peripheral blood CD8+ and CD4+ T cells from healthy donors, Susac syndrome patients and multiple sclerosis patients. The multiple sclerosis controls were treatment-naive patients who had stable or active relapsing-remitting disease and met the revised McDonald criteria. CD8+ TEMRA cells were enriched by FACS, while bulk CD8+ and CD4+ T cells were purified by magnetic negative isolation. Blood was drawn into EDTA tubes, processed within 24 hours, and PBMCs were isolated by density gradient centrifugation. PBMCs intended for TCR sequencing were cryopreserved in liquid nitrogen and thawed later in a water bath at 37 degrees C. The sorted or isolated CD4+, CD8+ and CD8+ TEMRA cells had a purity of 90% or higher. The germline V gene (reference sequence) yields MNHNY for CDR1 and SVGAGI for CDR2. V is shortened by 2 bases, J by 0 bases, and the region joining them spans 4 bases. The CDR3, from cysteine to phenylalanine, totals 13 residues. Only the CDR3 part of the read is kept: 39 bases, read in frame from the first base.

Details on this clonotype: Its antigen is currently not known. Per-base quality was not reported, and no clone a single base away is much larger than it.

RNA was extracted using the RNeasy kit, and roughly 0.5 to 1 microgram was reverse transcribed with random hexamers. The immunoSEQ multiplex PCR assay, covering 54 Vbeta and 13 Jbeta segments, was used to amplify TCR beta CDR3 regions. PCR amplification bias was corrected by using a synthetic template baseline for primer optimization and computational correction. Processing in the source paper ran as follows. Reads were annotated to V, D and J genes per IMGT and analyzed with immunoSEQ Analyzer, keeping only productive sequences. Clonality was calculated as one minus the Shannon entropy normalized by log2 of the number of productive unique sequences. For each patient and control, public and private clones were evaluated among the 100 most prevalent clones. Susac-specific clones were defined as absent from healthy and MS cohorts, roughly 1,100 published viral clones and other ImmuneACCESS disease sequences. In-frame beta chains were kept once TCRdb had trimmed the public reads at Q25 with fastp and called clones with MiXCR. Duplicate CDR3 protein sequences are folded into a single record with the most common DNA and genes. The V and J calls and clone size are TCRdb's, not the authors'. Across this sample there are hundreds of thousands of distinct CDR3 sequences, with about nine tenths seen only once. The top ten hold around 0.18% of the sample.

The sequence came from a human donor with multiple sclerosis. Specimen: CD8+ T cells from PBMCs. Here the chain combines TRBV6-6 and TRBJ2-5; too little of a D gene remains to name it. The CDR3 region: CASSYSHQETQYF. The DNA sequence is as follows: TGTGCCAGCAGTTACAGTCACCAAGAGACCCAGTACTTC.